What follows is one T cell receptor (beta chain) and its context. Its antigen is as yet unknown. CDR3 length: 14 residues. Germline V gene lookup returns CDR1 MNHEY and CDR2 SVGAGI. The J segment lost 6 bases and the V segment lost 5 bases, leaving 6 bases of the junction unmatched. The data were taken from a study of cytomegalovirus exposure and HLA in healthy donors. Use of 60 Vbeta and 13 Jbeta primers characterized the PCR. As handled by the study authors: About 9.9 million shared chains were among some 75 million unique TCR beta chains counted in a later analysis. Using immunoSEQ multiplex PCR, the repertoire was profiled, and TCRdb retains in-frame clones only, with some absent. That table supplies the V and J calls and clone size; D and trimming were determined from the DNA. The sample has roughly 42,000 clones. Overall study findings and caveats: Common viral pathogens (according to a later analysis) appeared linked to several of the most significant clusters.

The TCR sequence derives from a man aged 30 to 39 in good health and CMV-seronegative. Input material: PBMCs. The chain combines TRBV6-5 with TRBJ2-1, with 8 bases that match TRBD2. This CDR3 reads CASSPIAGINEQFF. The DNA of the CDR3 is TGTGCCAGCAGTCCGATAGCGGGAATCAATGAGCAGTTCTTC.